This T cell receptor beta chain was retrieved from a study of T cell responses to AZD1222 COVID-19 vaccine. General observations from the study: Per reports, nearly half of all spike-specific TCRs target regions that are unmutated in variants. Most donors were white British and more were female, and clonal diversity was possibly underestimated. Spike-spanning, vaccine-associated CD4 TCRs were dominant at 160-218 and 743-854.

Worth noting for this clone: What it binds is not known.

The assay was immunoSEQ multiplex PCR, and TCRdb's table has in-frame clones only and misses some. Among 95,000 to 110,000 clones, over 90% were seen once, and the ten largest hold around 4.7%. Germline CDR1 SQVTM, CDR2 ANQGSEA. CDR3 length equals 14 residues. The V gene end was trimmed by 6 bases and the J gene end by 2 bases; junction bases not matched to a gene: 4. Source: peripheral blood, taken on day 0 of AZD1222 vaccination. This clonotype was sampled from an adult in good health. The rearrangement joins TRBV29-1 to TRBJ2-7, with 13 positions matching TRBD2. CDR3 protein: CSVQGLAGAYEQYF. Written as DNA, the CDR3 is TGCAGCGTCCAAGGACTAGCGGGAGCCTACGAGCAGTACTTC.